The 16 T cell receptor beta chains presented below share a single source sample, sequenced in a study of blood T cell repertoires in COVID-19. Profiling relied on immunoSEQ multiplex PCR, and the TCRdb table lists in-frame clones only, not all of them. The sample comprises about 220,000 clones, 82% of which are singletons, and approximately 5.2% rests with the top ten. Sequencing was carried out using peripheral blood. The origin of the receptors is a woman in her 70s with COVID-19, enrolled during active disease.

The chain carries TRBV21-1 and TRBJ1-1; TRBD1 is the table's D call, not checked against the DNA. TRBV21-1 is termed a pseudogene. CDR3 length equals 17 residues. CDR3 nucleotide sequence: TGTGCCAGCAGAGAGACAGGGGGCTTTAATCTGAACACTGAAGCTTTCTTT. Translated: CASRETGGFNLNTEAFF.

The chain has TRBV5-1 and TRBJ2-1; D is unresolved. CDR1 SGHRS and CDR2 YFSETQ come from the germline V gene. CDR3 length: 14 amino acids. The V and J ends lost 1 base and 5 bases respectively, with 10 bases between them. The CDR3 region is CASSLSVRDNEQFF. The DNA of the CDR3 is TGCGCCAGCAGCTTGTCGGTCCGAGACAATGAGCAGTTCTTC.

The CDR3 spells CASSSAPRGTEAFF. CDR3 sequence (DNA): TGTGCCAGCAGTTCGGCCCCCCGGGGCACTGAAGCTTTCTTT. The chain is built from TRBV27 and TRBJ1-1; D is ambiguous. This CDR3 region has 14 residues. Germline assignment: CDR1 MNHEY and CDR2 SMNVEV (reference sequence). Trimming removed 4 bases at V and 4 bases at J, with 13 bases between.

The chain joins TRBV29-1 to TRBJ2-2; 10 nucleotides match TRBD1. After removal of 3 bases from V and 4 bases from J, the junction contained 2 bases not matched to a gene. Germline CDR1 and CDR2: SQVTM and ANQGSEA. The CDR3 totals 14 residues. The CDR3 spells CSVETGGFTGELFF. The CDR3 DNA reads as TGCAGCGTTGAGACAGGGGGCTTCACCGGGGAGCTGTTTTTT.

V gene TRBV29-1 combines with J gene TRBJ2-7, with TRBD1 identical over 7 bases. V gave up 6 bases and J gave up 2 bases; unmatched junction bases: 7. The CDR3 length is 13 residues. Germline V gene sequence: CDR1 SQVTM, CDR2 ANQGSEA. CDR3 amino acids: CSVTPGQTYEQYF. For the CDR3, the DNA is TGCAGCGTAACCCCGGGACAGACCTACGAGCAGTACTTC.

V is TRBV18 and J is TRBJ1-2, with D possibly matching TRBD1 (5 bases). CDR3 length: 13 residues. Trimming took off 2 bases at V and 4 bases at J, with 8 bases between the two ends. CDR1 and CDR2 (germline): KGHSH, LQKENI. The CDR3 spells CASSPRGGYGYTF. DNA for the CDR3: TGTGCCAGCTCACCAAGGGGAGGCTATGGCTACACCTTC.

The chain uses TRBV7-2 and TRBJ1-1; TRBD1 matches at 10 bases. V lost 2 bases to trimming and J lost 11 bases; unmatched junction nucleotides: 2. This CDR3 region has 12 residues. Germline V gene data show CDR1 as SGHTA and CDR2 as FQGNSA. The CDR3 loop is CASSLRQGAAFF. CDR3 bases: TGTGCCAGCAGCTTAAGACAGGGGGCGGCTTTCTTT.

V gene TRBV4-3 combines with J gene TRBJ1-3; the match to TRBD1 covers 7 bases. This CDR3 is 16 amino acids long. Germline CDR1 reads LGHNA; CDR2 reads YSLEER. V gave up 5 bases and J gave up 0 bases; unmatched junction bases: 7. The CDR3 coding sequence is TGCGCCAGCAGCTCAGCCCAGGGGGGCTCTGGAAACACCATATATTTT. Its protein product is CASSSAQGGSGNTIYF.

V and J are TRBV28 and TRBJ2-1, with D possibly being TRBD2 (5 bases). Between the trimmed V and J ends, which lost 2 bases and 14 bases, there was a span of 10 bases. The length of the CDR3 is 11 residues. Germline CDR1 is MDHEN and CDR2 is SYDVKM. The CDR3 nucleotides are TGTGCCAGCAGTTTAGAGGGCCTCAAGTTCTTC. Its translation is CASSLEGLKFF.

This rearrangement joins TRBV30 to TRBJ1-1; the D is unclear. The ends were cut back, 0 bases at V and 5 bases at J, with 16 bases in the middle. The CDR3 is 15 amino acids. Germline V gene sequence: CDR1 GTSNPN, CDR2 SVGIG (reference sequence). Here the CDR3 DNA reads TGTGCCTGGAGTGTATTTGCGGGTTTGGGAACTGAAGCTTTCTTT. It is translated as CAWSVFAGLGTEAFF.

The chain is built from TRBV5-4 and TRBJ2-7; the D is unclear. Deletions cut 0 bases from V and 2 bases from J, with 12 bases between. Germline V CDR1 and CDR2: SGHNT, YYREEE (reference sequence). The CDR3 contains 15 residues. CDR3 in amino acids: CASSLGYSAPYEQYF. CDR3 DNA: TGTGCCAGCAGCTTGGGTTACTCCGCGCCCTACGAGCAGTACTTC. The entire variable domain, with the rest obtained from reference TRBV5-4 and TRBJ2-7, is as follows: ETGVTQSPTHLIKTRGQQVTLRCSSQSGHNTVSWYQQALGQGPQFIFQYYREEENGRGNFPPRFSGLQFPNYSSELNVNALELDDSALYLCASSLGYSAPYEQYFGPGTRLTVT.

The CDR3 sequence: CASSSGAGGSYEQYF. The CDR3 DNA reads TGTGCCAGCAGCTCCGGAGCGGGAGGCTCCTACGAGCAGTACTTC. The V call is TRBV7-2, the J call TRBJ2-7; 9 positions agree with TRBD2. The CDR3 consists of 15 residues. Per the germline V gene, CDR1 is SGHTA and CDR2 is FQGNSA. V lost 4 bases and J lost 0; bases outside the gene matches: 4.

This clone has just one count. The V call is TRBV28, the J call TRBJ2-5, with 14 bases matching TRBD2. The CDR3 is made up of 16 amino acids. Germline trimming cut 6 bases from V and 1 base from J; bases unmatched to any gene: 4. The germline V gene encodes CDR1 MDHEN and CDR2 SYDVKM. In DNA form, the CDR3 reads TGTGCCAGCAGGATTGGACTAGCGGGAGGCCAAGAGACCCAGTACTTC. As protein: CASRIGLAGGQETQYF.

The chain is built from TRBV28 and TRBJ2-7, with 8 bases identical to TRBD1. The length of the CDR3 is 13 residues. Germline assignment: CDR1 MDHEN and CDR2 SYDVKM. V shed 6 bases and J 3 bases; nucleotides not matched to a gene: 4. The CDR3 DNA is TGTGCCAGCAGACCCACAGGGGGCTACGAGCAGTACTTC. This sequence encodes CASRPTGGYEQYF.

The rearrangement links TRBV6-6 to TRBJ2-7, with TRBD1 matching over 12 bases. The V and J ends lost 6 bases and 3 bases, in that order; junction bases with no gene match: 9. The CDR3 is 16 amino acids. CDR1 and CDR2 (germline): MNHNY, SVGAGI (reference sequence). CDR3 nucleotides: TGTGCCAGCAGAAATACCGGGACAGGGGGCGACTACGAGCAGTACTTC. Residues: CASRNTGTGGDYEQYF.

This clone was observed a few times. This chain joins TRBV9 and TRBJ1-2, with D perhaps TRBD1 (6 bases). The length of the CDR3 is 15 residues. Germline V gene lookup returns CDR1 SGDLS and CDR2 YYNGEE. Trimming took off 4 bases at V and 5 bases at J, with 18 bases between the two ends. This chain's CDR3 is CASSSTGVVGYGYTF. The CDR3 nucleotides are TGTGCCAGCAGCTCGACAGGAGTAGTAGGGTATGGCTACACCTTC. Full variable domain (outside the CDR3, taken from reference TRBV9 and TRBJ1-2): DSGVTQTPKHLITATGQRVTLRCSPRSGDLSVYWYQQSLDQGLQFLIQYYNGEERAKGNILERFSAQQFPDLHSELNLSSLELGDSALYFCASSSTGVVGYGYTFGSGTRLTVV.